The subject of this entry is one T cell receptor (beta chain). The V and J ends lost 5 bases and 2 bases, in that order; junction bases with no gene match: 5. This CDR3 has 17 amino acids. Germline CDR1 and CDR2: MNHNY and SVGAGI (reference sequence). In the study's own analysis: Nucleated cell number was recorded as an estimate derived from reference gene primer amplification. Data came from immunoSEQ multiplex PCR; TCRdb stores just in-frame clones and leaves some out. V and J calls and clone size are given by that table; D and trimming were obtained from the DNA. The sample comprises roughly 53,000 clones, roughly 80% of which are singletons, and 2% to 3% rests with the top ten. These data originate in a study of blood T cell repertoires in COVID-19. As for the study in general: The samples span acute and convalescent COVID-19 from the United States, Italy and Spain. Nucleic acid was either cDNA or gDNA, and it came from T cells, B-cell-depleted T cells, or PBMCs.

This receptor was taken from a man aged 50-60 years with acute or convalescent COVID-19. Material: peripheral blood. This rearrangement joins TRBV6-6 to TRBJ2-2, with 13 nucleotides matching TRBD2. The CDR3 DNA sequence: TGTGCCAGCAGTCGCGGACTAGCGGGGGCCAACACCGGGGAGCTGTTTTTT. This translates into CASSRGLAGANTGELFF.